Ten or more counts support the clone carrying this TCR beta chain. As yet, its antigen is unknown. Unique molecular identifiers were used to barcode this TCRbeta library. TCRdb redid the calling of the PCR reads with MiXCR, one entry per CDR3 protein. The sample lists a few hundred thousand distinct CDR3 sequences; around two fifths were seen once. The data are from a study of T-cell reconstitution after alpha-beta-depleted transplantation in children. The study, taken as a whole, reports: At around two months after transplant, the alpha-beta T cells were reportedly derived from several hundred expanded clones that came from non-depleted graft cells.

The V gene's germline CDR1 is DFQATT and CDR2 SNEGSKA (reference sequence). This CDR3 is built from 14 residues. The V gene end was trimmed by 3 bases and the J gene end by 6 bases; junction bases not matched to a gene: 6. This TCR derives from a girl aged 2 to 10 with aplastic anemia, due to receive a stem cell transplant. The chain joins TRBV20-1 to TRBJ2-3, with TRBD2 identical over 10 bases. This material consisted of PBMCs, taken before TCRalphabeta/CD19-depleted stem cell transplant. The CDR3 nucleotides are TGCAGTGCTAGTAAGCGGGAGGGCCGGGATACGCAGTATTTT. As protein: CSASKREGRDTQYF.